This record concerns one TCR beta chain sequence. The data derive from a study of a mutant IDH1 vaccine in newly diagnosed glioma. The time point is: baseline, week 1 (first vaccination visit). Specified treatment: pre-vaccination baseline after standard-of-care therapy. This table comes from immunoSEQ multiplex PCR, and its TCRdb copy is limited to in-frame clones, with some not included. The table has tens of thousands of clones, roughly nine tenths seen once; the top ten hold roughly 4.4%. CDR3 size: 14 residues. V shed 5 bases and J shed 4 bases, with 11 bases lying between them. CDR1 MNHEY and CDR2 SVGAGI come from the germline V gene.

The V gene is TRBV6-5, the J gene TRBJ2-2; a possible D gene is TRBD2 (5 bases). The specimen comprised PBMCs, sampled from a glioma patient treated with radiotherapy, temozolomide or both. The source of this sequence is a woman between 40 and 55 years old with glioma. CDR3 in DNA: TGTGCCAGCAGTACGGGGAAGGGCACCGGGGAGCTGTTTTTT. Amino acids: CASSTGKGTGELFF.